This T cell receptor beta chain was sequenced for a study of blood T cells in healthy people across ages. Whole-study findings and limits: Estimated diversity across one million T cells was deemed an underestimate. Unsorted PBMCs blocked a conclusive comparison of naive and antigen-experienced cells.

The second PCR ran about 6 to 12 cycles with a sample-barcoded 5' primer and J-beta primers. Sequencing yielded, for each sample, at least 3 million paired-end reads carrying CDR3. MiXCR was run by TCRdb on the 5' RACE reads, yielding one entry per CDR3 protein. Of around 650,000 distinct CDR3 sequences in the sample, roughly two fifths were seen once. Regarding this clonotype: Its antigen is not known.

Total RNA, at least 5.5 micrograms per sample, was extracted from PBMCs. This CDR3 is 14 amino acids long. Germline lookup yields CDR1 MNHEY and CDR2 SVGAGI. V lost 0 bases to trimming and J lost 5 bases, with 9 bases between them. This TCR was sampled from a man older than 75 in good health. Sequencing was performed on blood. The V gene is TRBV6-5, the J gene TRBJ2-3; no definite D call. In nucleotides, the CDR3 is TGTGCCAGCAGTTACTCGAGAAATCGAGATACGCAGTATTTT. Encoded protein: CASSYSRNRDTQYF.